This TCR beta chain was sequenced for a study of Ad26.COV2.S vaccination and SARS-CoV-2 variants. Findings and caveats of the study: Assessments of TCR breadth and depth may have underestimated the total T cell responses.

This CDR3 spans 16 amino acids. CDR1 is MGHRA, CDR2 YSYEKL, per germline. V was clipped by 0 bases and J by 8 bases; unmatched bases: 11. Sequencing was performed with immunoSEQ multiplex PCR; in TCRdb, only in-frame clones are kept and a portion is missing. The sample lists just over 350,000 clones; roughly nine tenths were seen once. About this clone itself: Its specificity is not known.

This chain connects TRBV4-1 to TRBJ1-2; 8 bases agree with TRBD1. This sequence was found in a human donor who had recovered from COVID-19. This sample comprised peripheral blood, obtained after recovery from COVID-19. The CDR3 sequence: CASSQEGLRGLGGYTF. The CDR3, as DNA: TGCGCCAGCAGCCAAGAAGGCCTCAGGGGGCTTGGCGGCTACACCTTC.